Following are 14 T cell receptor beta chains from one sample sequenced in a study of cytomegalovirus exposure and HLA in healthy donors. The PCR contained 60 Vbeta and 13 Jbeta primers. The assay was immunoSEQ multiplex PCR, and TCRdb's table has in-frame clones only and misses some. The data hold 70,000 to 80,000 clones, with approximately 80% observed a single time. Sequences were obtained from PBMCs. Receptors originate from a woman aged 40 to 49 in good health and CMV-seropositive.

The chain employs TRBV18 and TRBJ2-6; 10 bases match TRBD1. Trimming took 4 bases from V and 2 from J; bases not matched to a gene: 2. This CDR3 comprises 16 residues. Germline lookup yields CDR1 KGHSH and CDR2 LQKENI. The CDR3 protein is CASSRGQGAGANVLTF. The CDR3 region has the DNA TGTGCCAGCTCACGCGGACAGGGGGCTGGGGCCAACGTCCTGACTTTC.

This clone was picked up one time. The chain has TRBV15 and TRBJ2-5, with D maybe TRBD2 (6 bases). Trimming shortened V by 5 bases and J by 2 bases, and 6 bases separated the two germline ends. The CDR3 has 12 amino acids. The germline V gene encodes CDR1 LNHNV and CDR2 YYDKDF (reference sequence). CDR3 nucleotides: TGTGCCACCAGCCGGGGGCAAGAGACCCAGTACTTC. Its protein is CATSRGQETQYF. Looking up the rest from reference TRBV15 and TRBJ2-5 gives the full variable domain: DAMVIQNPRYQVTQFGKPVTLSCSQTLNHNVMYWYQQKSSQAPKLLFHYYDKDFNNEADTPDNFQSRRPNTSFCFLDIRSPGLGDTAMYLCATSRGQETQYFGPGTRLLVL.

CDR3 loop: CASSQGSGTAGNTIYF. In DNA form, the CDR3 reads TGTGCCAGCAGCCAAGGGTCCGGGACAGCAGGAAACACCATATATTTT. The J gene is TRBJ1-3, the V gene TRBV4-2; 7 positions agree with TRBD1. CDR1 LGHNA and CDR2 YNFKEQ come from the germline V gene. The CDR3 consists of 16 residues. The J segment lost 4 bases and the V segment lost 1 base, leaving 7 bases of the junction unmatched.

The V gene is TRBV4-2, the J gene TRBJ1-6; the D gene is possibly TRBD1 (6 bases). From germline, CDR1 is LGHNA and CDR2 YNFKEQ. This CDR3 region has 15 residues. Trimming took off 0 bases at V and 10 bases at J, with 13 bases between the two ends. CDR3 in amino acids: CASSQDSPGGSPLHF. The DNA for the CDR3 is TGTGCCAGCAGCCAAGATAGTCCGGGGGGCTCACCCCTCCACTTT.

This clone was observed a single time. This chain joins TRBV30 and TRBJ1-1; the match to TRBD1 covers 7 bases. Germline CDR1 reads GTSNPN; CDR2 reads SVGIG (reference sequence). The length of the CDR3 is 14 residues. The V gene end was trimmed by 3 bases and the J gene end by 4 bases; junction bases not matched to a gene: 8. The CDR3 loop reads CAWRGSRGSTEAFF. The CDR3 nucleotides are TGTGCCTGGAGGGGGAGCAGGGGGAGCACTGAAGCTTTCTTT.

CDR3 loop: CASSLRTEYEAFF. In DNA form, the CDR3 reads TGTGCCAGCAGCTTGCGAACCGAGTATGAAGCTTTCTTT. V and J are TRBV5-8 and TRBJ1-1; D uncertain. From germline, CDR1 is SGHTS and CDR2 YDEGEE. This CDR3 spans 13 amino acids. Trimming removed 1 base from V and 7 bases from J, with 11 bases in between.

V gene TRBV9 combines with J gene TRBJ2-5, with 9 bases that match TRBD1. Per the germline V gene, CDR1 is SGDLS and CDR2 is YYNGEE. CDR3 length: 14 amino acids. J gave up 3 bases and V 4 bases, and 4 bases lay outside the gene matches. In DNA, the CDR3 is TGTGCCAGCAGCACCCGGGACAGGGAAGAGACCCAGTACTTC. Its translation is CASSTRDREETQYF.

The chain recombines TRBV11-3 with TRBJ2-5; TRBD2 matches at 12 bases. Germline CDR1 SGHNT, CDR2 YENEEA. After removal of 5 bases from V and 5 bases from J, the junction contained 9 bases not matched to a gene. This CDR3 contains 16 residues. This CDR3 reads CASSVSGTSGFETQYF. In DNA form, the CDR3 reads TGTGCCAGCAGCGTATCCGGGACTAGCGGGTTTGAGACCCAGTACTTC.

This clone was counted only a few times. The chain combines TRBV2 with TRBJ1-2; TRBD1 aligns across 7 bases. J was trimmed by 7 bases and V by 4 bases; bases with no gene match: 9. CDR3 size: 14 residues. CDR1 and CDR2 from the germline V gene are SNHLY and FYNNEI. In nucleotides, the CDR3 is TGTGCCAGCAGTGGTGTCAGGGGGTATGGTGGCTACACCTTC. Translated: CASSGVRGYGGYTF.

The CDR3 DNA reads TGCGCCAGCGCGTCGGATCGGGGTGTCACAGATACGCAGTATTTT. Residues: CASASDRGVTDTQYF. V usage is TRBV5-1 and J usage is TRBJ2-3, with D maybe TRBD2 (5 bases). V dropped 7 bases and J dropped 2 bases, with 17 bases sitting between them. This CDR3 is 15 amino acids long. CDR1 SGHRS and CDR2 YFSETQ come from the germline V gene.

The V and J genes are TRBV7-2 and TRBJ2-7; 9 bases line up with TRBD1. The CDR3 is 14 residues long. Losses at the gene ends were 5 bases for V and 2 bases for J; bases not matched to a gene: 4. In germline, CDR1 is SGHTA, CDR2 FQGNSA. This CDR3 is CASSGQGSAYEQYF. The CDR3 DNA is TGTGCCAGCAGCGGACAGGGGTCCGCCTACGAGCAGTACTTC.

The chain couples TRBV5-1 to TRBJ2-1; 9 nucleotides align to TRBD2. This CDR3 spans 14 amino acids. The germline V gene has CDR1 SGHRS and CDR2 YFSETQ. The V and J ends lost 3 bases and 6 bases, in that order; junction bases with no gene match: 4. The chain's CDR3 is CASSSGLAFNEQFF. DNA of the CDR3: TGCGCCAGCAGCTCTGGACTAGCGTTCAATGAGCAGTTCTTC.

The chain has TRBV5-1 and TRBJ1-3; possibly TRBD1 for D (6 bases). This CDR3 contains 13 residues. The germline V and J ends were trimmed by 4 bases and 8 bases, with 13 bases remaining between them. Germline lookup yields CDR1 SGHRS and CDR2 YFSETQ. CDR3 sequence: CASSPGQRDTIYF. The CDR3 nucleotides are TGCGCCAGCAGCCCAGGACAGAGGGACACCATATATTTT.

Notes on this clone: Compared with germline, one end of the junction differs, possibly owing to a read error. The chain couples TRBV7-9 to TRBJ2-7; 7 bases agree with TRBD1. This CDR3 has 10 amino acids. CDR1 is SEHNR, CDR2 FQNEAQ, per germline (reference sequence). This CDR3 reads CSSGRDRQYF. The CDR3 DNA sequence: TGTTCCAGCGGTCGGGACAGGCAGTACTTC. Full variable domain (outside the CDR3, taken from reference TRBV7-9 and TRBJ2-7): DTGVSQNPRHKITKRGQNVTFRCDPISEHNRLYWYRQTLGQGPEFLTYFQNEAQLEKSRLLSDRFSAERPKGSFSTLEIQRTEQGDSAMYLCSSGRDRQYFGPGTRLTVT.